This T cell receptor (beta chain) came from a study of blood T cells in healthy people across ages. Turning to the study itself: Per two T cells, about one barcoded beta molecule was captured through template switching. Regarding the study as a whole: TCR beta diversity, measured per million T cells, fell in a roughly linear way with age. With unsorted PBMCs, a conclusive comparison of naive versus antigen-experienced cells was not possible.

Together with a sample-barcoded 5' primer, a J-beta primer mix was included in a second PCR lasting about 7 to 12 cycles. The template-switch adaptor was a 5' adaptor with 12 random nucleotides. It tagged each cDNA molecule. TCRdb independently ran MiXCR on the 5' RACE reads; one entry per CDR3 protein. The sample includes 920,000 or so distinct CDR3 sequences, 40% to 45% of them seen just once. Concerning this clonotype: Its antigen is unidentified.

With 8 bases clipped from V and 10 bases from J, the junction kept 6 bases outside the gene matches. The CDR3 extends over 14 amino acids. The V gene's germline CDR1 is MDHEN and CDR2 SYDVKM. This TCR was recovered from an older woman in good health. The chain has TRBV28 and TRBJ2-2; 14 positions match TRBD2. The sample comprised blood. CDR3 coding DNA: TGTGCCAGCCGACTAGCGGGAGGGGCCGCGGAGCTGTTTTTT. Translating it yields CASRLAGGAAELFF.